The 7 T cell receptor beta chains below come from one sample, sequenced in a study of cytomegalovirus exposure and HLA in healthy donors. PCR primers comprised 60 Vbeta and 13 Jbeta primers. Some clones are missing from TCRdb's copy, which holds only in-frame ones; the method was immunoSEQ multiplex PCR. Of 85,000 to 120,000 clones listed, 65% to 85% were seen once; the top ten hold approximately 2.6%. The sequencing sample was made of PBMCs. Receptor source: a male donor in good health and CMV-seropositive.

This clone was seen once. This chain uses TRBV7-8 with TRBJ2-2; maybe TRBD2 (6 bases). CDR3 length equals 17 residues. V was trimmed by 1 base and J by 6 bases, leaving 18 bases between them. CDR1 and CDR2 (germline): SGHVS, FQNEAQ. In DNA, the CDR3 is TGTGCCAGCAGCTTAGATCCCCGACTAGTAGGTTCCGGGGAGCTGTTTTTT. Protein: CASSLDPRLVGSGELFF.

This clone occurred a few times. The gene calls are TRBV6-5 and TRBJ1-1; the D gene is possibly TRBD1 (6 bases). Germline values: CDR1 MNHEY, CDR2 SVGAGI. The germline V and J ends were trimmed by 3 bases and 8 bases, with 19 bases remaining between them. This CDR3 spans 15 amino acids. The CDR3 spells CASSYKPRGGGEAFF. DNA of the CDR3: TGTGCCAGCAGTTATAAGCCACGGGGGGGCGGGGAAGCTTTCTTT.

The CDR3 sequence is CASRPNMGGSQPQHF. The CDR3 DNA reads TGTGCCAGTCGCCCCAACATGGGGGGGTCTCAGCCCCAGCATTTT. The chain employs TRBV19 and TRBJ1-5, with D tentatively TRBD1 (5 bases). This CDR3 has 15 amino acids. Trimming took off 8 bases at V and 6 bases at J, with 20 bases between the two ends. Germline lookup yields CDR1 LNHDA and CDR2 SQIVND (reference sequence).

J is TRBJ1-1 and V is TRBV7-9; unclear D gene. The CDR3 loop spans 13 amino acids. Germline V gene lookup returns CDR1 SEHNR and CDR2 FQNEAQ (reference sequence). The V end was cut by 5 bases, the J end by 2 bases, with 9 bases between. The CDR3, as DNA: TGTGCCAGCAGCCACGAAGCAAACACTGAAGCTTTCTTT. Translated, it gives CASSHEANTEAFF. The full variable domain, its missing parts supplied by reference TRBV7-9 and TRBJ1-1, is DTGVSQNPRHKITKRGQNVTFRCDPISEHNRLYWYRQTLGQGPEFLTYFQNEAQLEKSRLLSDRFSAERPKGSFSTLEIQRTEQGDSAMYLCASSHEANTEAFFGQGTRLTVV.

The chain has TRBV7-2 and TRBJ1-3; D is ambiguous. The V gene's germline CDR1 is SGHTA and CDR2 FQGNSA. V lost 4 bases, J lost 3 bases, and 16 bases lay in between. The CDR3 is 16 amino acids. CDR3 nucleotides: TGTGCCAGCAGCTCCGGGTGGAGAGGGAGTGGAAACACCATATATTTT. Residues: CASSSGWRGSGNTIYF.

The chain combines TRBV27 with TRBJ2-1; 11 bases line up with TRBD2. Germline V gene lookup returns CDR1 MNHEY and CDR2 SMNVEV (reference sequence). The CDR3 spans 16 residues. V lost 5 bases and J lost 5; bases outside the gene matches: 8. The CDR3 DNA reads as TGTGCCAGCAGTCTCAACCTGGGACTAGCGGACAATGAGCAGTTCTTC. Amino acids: CASSLNLGLADNEQFF.

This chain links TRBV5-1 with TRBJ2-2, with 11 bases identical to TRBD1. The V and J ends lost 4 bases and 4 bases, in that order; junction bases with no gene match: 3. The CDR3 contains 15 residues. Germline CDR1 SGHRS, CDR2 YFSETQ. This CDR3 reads CASSPGQGATGELFF. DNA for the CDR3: TGCGCCAGCAGCCCAGGACAGGGGGCCACCGGGGAGCTGTTTTTT.